What follows are 26 T cell receptor beta chains derived from one specimen sequenced in a study of T-cell reconstitution after alpha-beta-depleted transplantation in children. The TCRbeta library incorporated unique molecular identifiers. TCRdb recomputed calls from the PCR reads with MiXCR, one row per CDR3 protein. The sample consists of fewer than 150,000 distinct CDR3 sequences, around 9.8% of them appearing once. Sequences were derived from PBMCs, mostly from graft donor cells, sampled 180 days after TCRalphabeta/CD19-depleted stem cell transplant. The receptor source for this set is a girl under three years old who had a stem cell transplant for combined immunodeficiency, so the T cells may come from the graft donor.

This clonotype has just a few counts. The rearrangement joins TRBV11-2 to TRBJ2-3; D might be TRBD1 (5 bases). Trimming shortened V by 5 bases and J by 2 bases, and 23 bases separated the two germline ends. The CDR3 spans 18 residues. Germline V lookup: CDR1 SGHAT, CDR2 FQNNGV. DNA of the CDR3: TGTGCCAGCAGCCCCCCTCCCGGCGCAGGGCTCATCACAGATACGCAGTATTTT. It specifies CASSPPPGAGLITDTQYF. The variable domain in full, completed from reference TRBV11-2 and TRBJ2-3, reads EAGVAQSPRYKIIEKRQSVAFWCNPISGHATLYWYQQILGQGPKLLIQFQNNGVVDDSQLPKDRFSAERLKGVDSTLKIQPAKLEDSAVYLCASSPPPGAGLITDTQYFGPGTRLTVL.

J is TRBJ2-2 and V is TRBV19; tentatively, D is TRBD1 (6 bases). Between the trimmed V and J ends, which lost 3 bases and 5 bases, there was a span of 10 bases. Per the germline V gene, CDR1 is LNHDA and CDR2 is SQIVND (reference sequence). This CDR3 spans 14 amino acids. This chain's CDR3 is CASSIRGGTGELFF. The CDR3 bases are TGTGCCAGTAGTATCAGAGGGGGAACCGGGGAGCTGTTTTTT.

This sequence joins TRBV7-9 and TRBJ2-1; 7 bases are a match to TRBD1. CDR3 length: 16 residues. The V and J ends lost 6 bases and 0 bases, in that order; junction bases with no gene match: 8. Germline lookup yields CDR1 SEHNR and CDR2 FQNEAQ (reference sequence). CDR3 bases: TGTGCCAGCAGAAAAACGGGACAGAGCTCCTACAATGAGCAGTTCTTC. It specifies CASRKTGQSSYNEQFF.

This clonotype was detected ten times or more. The CDR3: CSVEQGDTQYF. CDR3 DNA: TGCAGCGTTGAACAGGGAGATACGCAGTATTTT. The rearrangement links TRBV29-1 to TRBJ2-3; maybe TRBD1 (5 bases). This CDR3 comprises 11 residues. The germline gives CDR1 SQVTM, CDR2 ANQGSEA. The V end lost 2 bases, the J end lost 5 bases, and 5 bases lay between the germline ends.

This clonotype came up many times. CDR3 loop: CAISEGGGINEQFF. The DNA for the CDR3 is TGTGCCATCAGTGAGGGAGGCGGGATTAATGAGCAGTTCTTC. The chain employs TRBV10-3 and TRBJ2-1, with D tentatively TRBD2 (6 bases). The CDR3 contains 14 residues. CDR1 and CDR2 from the germline V gene are ENHRY and SYGVKD. The V and J ends lost 2 bases and 7 bases respectively, with 12 bases between them.

This clonotype was counted only a few times. This sequence joins TRBV3-1 and TRBJ2-7; weak D call: TRBD2 (6 bases). Germline CDR1 LGHDT, CDR2 YNNKEL (reference sequence). CDR3 length: 14 residues. V was clipped by 4 bases and J by 3 bases, with 13 bases between them. The CDR3 DNA reads TGTGCCAGCAGCCTCCCGGGGGAGCTCTACGAGCAGTACTTC. It encodes CASSLPGELYEQYF.

This clonotype was recorded a few times. CDR3 sequence: CASSLARGQGALDEQFF. For the CDR3, the DNA is TGCGCCAGCAGCTTGGCCAGGGGGCAGGGGGCGTTGGATGAGCAGTTCTTC. The rearrangement uses TRBV5-1 and TRBJ2-1, with TRBD1 identical over 8 bases. Germline V lookup: CDR1 SGHRS, CDR2 YFSETQ. The V segment lost 0 bases and the J segment 8 bases; nucleotides outside the gene matches: 13. The CDR3 contains 17 residues.

The CDR3 bases are TGCGCCAGCAGCTTCCAGTCTCCGGAAGGGGAAAAACTGTTTTTT. Protein product: CASSFQSPEGEKLFF. V and J are TRBV5-1 and TRBJ1-4, with D unresolved. The CDR3 runs 15 residues. V was cut by 2 bases and J by 8 bases, with 16 bases left in between. Germline V CDR1 and CDR2: SGHRS, YFSETQ.

This clonotype was seen a few times. The genes are TRBV7-3 and TRBJ1-1; no clear D gene. There are 13 residues in the CDR3. The V and J ends lost 5 bases and 4 bases respectively, with 11 bases between them. Per the germline V gene, CDR1 is SGHTA and CDR2 is FQGTGA. In DNA, the CDR3 is TGTGCCAGCAGCCCCCAAGGTATCACTGAAGCTTTCTTT. Translation: CASSPQGITEAFF.

A single count supports this clonotype. The junction departs from the called germline gene at one end, perhaps through a read error. The chain uses TRBV5-1 and TRBJ2-1; D is unclear. Germline lookup yields CDR1 SGHRS and CDR2 YFSETQ. There are 16 residues in the CDR3. CDR3 sequence: CDSSLAIGSASNEQFF. The CDR3 region has the DNA TGCGACAGCAGCTTGGCCATCGGATCCGCGAGCAATGAGCAGTTCTTC.

This clonotype was counted only a few times. V usage is TRBV20-1 and J usage is TRBJ2-3; D gene ambiguous. CDR1 and CDR2 (germline): DFQATT, SNEGSKA (reference sequence). Between the trimmed V and J ends, which lost 5 bases and 0 bases, there was a span of 6 bases. This CDR3 spans 12 amino acids. CDR3 protein: CSAPTSTDTQYF. CDR3 nucleotides: TGCAGTGCTCCCACGAGCACAGATACGCAGTATTTT.

The chain employs TRBV20-1 and TRBJ2-3; D call uncertain. The CDR3 is 14 residues long. Germline lookup yields CDR1 DFQATT and CDR2 SNEGSKA (reference sequence). V lost 2 bases and J 0 bases, leaving 9 bases between the germline ends. CDR3 amino acids: CSARTPPSTDTQYF. The CDR3 bases are TGCAGTGCTAGAACGCCCCCTAGCACAGATACGCAGTATTTT.

Many counts were recorded for this clonotype. The genes are TRBV18 and TRBJ2-7; TRBD1 aligns across 9 bases. The germline gives CDR1 KGHSH, CDR2 LQKENI. CDR3 length: 13 amino acids. The V gene end was trimmed by 4 bases and the J gene end by 6 bases; junction bases not matched to a gene: 4. The chain's CDR3 is CASSRTGEGEQYF. CDR3 DNA: TGTGCCAGCTCACGGACAGGGGAGGGCGAGCAGTACTTC.

V usage is TRBV20-1 and J usage is TRBJ2-1, with 9 positions matching TRBD1. The CDR3 runs to 14 residues. Germline CDR1 reads DFQATT; CDR2 reads SNEGSKA (reference sequence). V lost 5 bases, J lost 2 bases, and 4 bases stayed unmatched. This CDR3 reads CSAPGQGPYNEQFF. DNA of the CDR3: TGCAGTGCTCCGGGACAGGGCCCCTACAATGAGCAGTTCTTC.

This sequence joins TRBV6-2 or TRBV6-3 and TRBJ2-1; 7 positions agree with TRBD2. The ends lost 6 bases at V and 15 bases at J; junction bases unmatched: 23. The V gene's germline CDR1 is MNHEY and CDR2 SVGEGT. The CDR3 consists of 16 residues. This chain's CDR3 is CASRNLLTSRWEGGFF. The CDR3 nucleotides are TGTGCCAGCAGGAACCTGCTGACTAGCCGGTGGGAGGGAGGGTTCTTC.

This chain uses TRBV20-1 with TRBJ2-3; D may be TRBD2 (6 bases). The CDR3 has 14 residues. The germline V gene encodes CDR1 DFQATT and CDR2 SNEGSKA (reference sequence). V lost 1 base, J lost 4 bases, and 12 bases lay in between. The CDR3 DNA follows: TGCAGTGCTAGAGTCCTAGCGTTCGCAGATACGCAGTATTTT. Amino acids: CSARVLAFADTQYF.

This clonotype was recorded a few times. The rearrangement uses TRBV5-1 and TRBJ1-5; D not certain. CDR1 and CDR2 from the germline V gene are SGHRS and YFSETQ. CDR3 length: 14 residues. The germline V and J ends were trimmed by 4 bases and 1 base, with 9 bases remaining between them. CDR3 nucleotide sequence: TGCGCCAGCAGCCTTGACGGCAGCAATCAGCCCCAGCATTTT. Translation: CASSLDGSNQPQHF.

This clonotype appeared many times. This chain joins TRBV29-1 and TRBJ2-7, with 10 bases identical to TRBD1. V lost 5 bases, J lost 2 bases, and 3 bases stayed unmatched. Germline V gene sequence: CDR1 SQVTM, CDR2 ANQGSEA. The CDR3 runs to 13 residues. As DNA, the CDR3 is TGCAGCGTTTCCGACAGGGGGCCCTACGAGCAGTACTTC. It specifies CSVSDRGPYEQYF.

This clonotype was seen a handful of times. The chain uses TRBV5-1 and TRBJ2-4; D assignment may be TRBD1 or TRBD2 (6 bases each). Per the germline V gene, CDR1 is SGHRS and CDR2 is YFSETQ. This CDR3 region has 14 residues. Trimming shortened V by 0 bases and J by 12 bases, and 16 bases separated the two germline ends. This chain's CDR3 is CASSLAGGLSTQYF. The CDR3 DNA reads TGCGCCAGCAGCTTGGCCGGGGGCCTATCAACTCAGTACTTC.

This clonotype turned up a few times. The chain joins TRBV15 to TRBJ2-1; 7 bases match TRBD2. Germline V lookup: CDR1 LNHNV, CDR2 YYDKDF (reference sequence). Unmatched junction bases numbered 2, after V lost 5 bases and J lost 4 bases. CDR3 length: 13 amino acids. Here the CDR3 reads CATSGDYYNEQFF. CDR3 sequence (DNA): TGTGCCACCAGCGGGGACTATTACAATGAGCAGTTCTTC.

This clonotype has a handful of counts. For the CDR3, the DNA is TGTGCCACCAGAGACAGGGGAGAGGGTGAGCAGTTCTTC. This translates into CATRDRGEGEQFF. The chain uses TRBV24-1 and TRBJ2-1; 8 bases are shared with TRBD1. CDR3 size: 13 residues. The germline gives CDR1 KGHDR, CDR2 SFDVKD. V trimming: 7 bases; J trimming: 9 bases; junction bases outside the gene matches: 7.

This clonotype was counted a few times. The gene calls are TRBV20-1 and TRBJ2-2, with TRBD2 identical over 7 bases. CDR1 is DFQATT, CDR2 SNEGSKA, per germline (reference sequence). Unmatched junction bases numbered 14, after V lost 5 bases and J lost 5 bases. This CDR3 is 16 amino acids long. The CDR3 DNA reads as TGCAGTGCTCGGTGGGACTATCTCCGGGAGACCGGGGAGCTGTTTTTT. It specifies CSARWDYLRETGELFF.

In its sample, this clonotype was seen many times. The rearrangement joins TRBV5-1 to TRBJ2-3, with 12 bases fitting TRBD2. V shed 0 bases and J 0 bases; nucleotides not matched to a gene: 5. This CDR3 has 18 residues. Per germline, CDR1 SGHRS and CDR2 YFSETQ. The CDR3 DNA reads TGCGCCAGCAGCTTGGCCGGGGGGACTAGCGGGAGCACAGATACGCAGTATTTT. This codes for CASSLAGGTSGSTDTQYF.

The V and J genes are TRBV7-2 and TRBJ2-1, with 9 bases fitting TRBD1. CDR1 and CDR2 (germline): SGHTA, FQGNSA. With V trimmed by 6 bases and J by 4 bases, 7 bases remained unmatched. CDR3 size: 15 residues. The CDR3, as DNA: TGTGCCAGCAGGTCCGGGACAGGGTTATACAATGAGCAGTTCTTC. It specifies CASRSGTGLYNEQFF.

V gene TRBV7-8 combines with J gene TRBJ2-7, with D possibly being TRBD1 or TRBD2 (6 bases each). Germline CDR1 and CDR2: SGHVS and FQNEAQ. Trimming stripped 5 bases from V and 4 bases from J, with 12 bases between. CDR3 length: 13 amino acids. CDR3 residues: CASSTGTSYEQYF. The CDR3 DNA is TGTGCCAGCAGCACAGGGACTTCATACGAGCAGTACTTC. Variable domain in full (rest from reference TRBV7-8 and TRBJ2-7): GAGVSQSPRYKVAKRGQDVALRCDPISGHVSLFWYQQALGQGPEFLTYFQNEAQLDKSGLPSDRFFAERPEGSVSTLKIQRTQQEDSAVYLCASSTGTSYEQYFGPGTRLTVT.

This clonotype was counted a few times. The chain's CDR3 is CASSLSTIPFRSHTDTQYF. CDR3 nucleotide sequence: TGTGCCAGCAGTTTGTCTACCATCCCATTTAGGTCGCACACAGATACGCAGTATTTT. The chain combines TRBV12-3 or TRBV12-4 with TRBJ2-3; unclear D gene. The CDR3 runs 19 residues. Trimming left V 3 bases short and J 2 bases short, with 24 bases between.